The rows below give T cell receptor beta chains drawn from one sample of a study of response to subunit inactivated influenza vaccine. Each CDR3 protein gets one entry after TCRdb re-called the RT-PCR reads with MiXCR. In the table there are hundreds of thousands of distinct CDR3 sequences, roughly 13% of which are singletons. The sequencing used PBMCs from blood, collected more than 35 days after vaccination. All receptors derive from a man aged 45-65 years who received an inactivated influenza vaccine. CDR3s include the opening cysteine and the closing phenylalanine or tryptophan. A D gene is named only where the DNA matches it firmly. Not all rows give a size; the values are once, few, many and, for expanded clones, a class.

d_call	clone_size	v_call	j_call	cdr3_aa	cdr3_nt
-	few	TRBV10-3	TRBJ2-2	CAGGQPTGELFF	TGTGCGGGGGGGCAGCCCACCGGGGAGCTGTTTTTT
-	many	TRBV20-1	TRBJ2-7	CSATRDLYEQYF	TGCAGTGCCACCCGGGACCTTTACGAGCAGTACTTC
TRBD2	few	TRBV7-9	TRBJ2-7	CASSSDGTSGLYEQYF	TGTGCCAGCAGCTCAGATGGGACTAGCGGGCTTTACGAGCAGTACTTC
TRBD2	many	TRBV27	TRBJ2-3	CASSHPGREAYF	TGTGCCAGTTCGCATCCGGGACGGGAGGCGTATTTT
-	many	TRBV6-5	TRBJ1-5	CASSSDSYSNQPQHF	TGTGCCAGCAGTTCCGACAGTTATAGCAATCAGCCCCAGCATTTT
TRBD1	-	TRBV3-1	TRBJ1-6	CASSQDQGVRSPLHF	TGTGCCAGCAGCCAAGATCAGGGGGTGAGGTCACCCCTCCACTTT
-	-	TRBV28	TRBJ2-2	CASSLADFLTGELFF	TGTGCCAGCAGTTTAGCGGACTTCCTCACCGGGGAGCTGTTTTTT
-	many	TRBV7-9	TRBJ2-7	CASSLVTYEQYF	TGTGCCAGCAGCCTCGTTACCTACGAGCAGTACTTC
-	few	TRBV12-3/TRBV12-4	TRBJ2-3	CASTSLRGRGTDTQYF	TGTGCCAGCACCTCCCTGCGGGGCAGGGGCACAGATACGCAGTATTTT
TRBD1	many	TRBV4-2	TRBJ1-1	CASSQGPGQGIQNTEAFF	TGTGCCAGCAGCCAAGGCCCGGGACAGGGGATCCAGAACACTGAAGCTTTCTTT
-	many	TRBV7-2	TRBJ2-4	CASSLEEVGDIQYF	TGTGCCAGCAGCTTAGAGGAGGTGGGGGACATTCAGTACTTC
-	few	TRBV11-2	TRBJ1-1	CASSLFEGNTEAFF	TGTGCCAGCAGCTTATTTGAGGGGAACACTGAAGCTTTCTTT
TRBD1	few	TRBV20-1	TRBJ2-4	CSARGGGQGPNIQYF	TGCAGTGCTAGAGGGGGTGGACAGGGCCCAAACATTCAGTACTTC
-	few	TRBV12-3/TRBV12-4	TRBJ1-5	CASSLGGGVNQPQHF	TGTGCCAGCAGTTTGGGAGGGGGTGTCAATCAGCCCCAGCATTTT
TRBD2	-	TRBV20-1	TRBJ2-5	CSAEFPTLTAGETQYF	TGCAGTGCTGAATTCCCCACACTGACAGCGGGGGAGACCCAGTACTTC
-	-	TRBV4-1	TRBJ1-2	CASSQVPRDGYTF	TGCGCCAGCAGCCAAGTCCCCAGGGATGGCTACACCTTC
TRBD1	few	TRBV5-5	TRBJ1-5	CASSLADREQPQHF	TGTGCCAGCAGCTTGGCGGACAGGGAGCAGCCCCAGCATTTT
TRBD1	-	TRBV11-1	TRBJ2-7	CASSPGGTGGRSSYEQYF	TGTGCCAGCAGCCCCGGCGGGACAGGGGGCCGGAGCTCCTACGAGCAGTACTTC
-	once	TRBV5-1	TRBJ2-5	CASSYRQVQETQYF	TGCGCCAGCAGCTACCGACAGGTACAAGAGACCCAGTACTTC
-	-	TRBV7-8	TRBJ2-2	CASTSMWDTGELFF	TGTGCCAGCACCTCGATGTGGGACACCGGGGAGCTGTTTTTT
-	-	TRBV15	TRBJ2-1	CATSREGVRPSRTEQFF	TGTGCCACCAGCAGAGAGGGCGTTAGACCCAGCCGTACTGAGCAGTTCTTC
-	few	TRBV6-1	TRBJ2-7	CASRGPSFSSYEQYF	TGTGCCAGCAGGGGCCCCAGCTTCAGCTCCTACGAGCAGTACTTC
TRBD2	-	TRBV5-1	TRBJ2-1	CASSLVAGTSGGPSYNEQFF	TGCGCCAGCAGCTTGGTGGCCGGGACTAGCGGGGGGCCTTCCTACAATGAGCAGTTCTTC
-	-	TRBV6-2/TRBV6-3	TRBJ2-6	CASSPRFSGANVLTF	TGTGCCAGCAGCCCTAGATTCTCTGGGGCCAACGTTCTGACTTTC
TRBD2	few	TRBV7-8	TRBJ2-5	CASSFPGTSTETQYF	TGTGCCAGCAGCTTCCCCGGGACTAGCACGGAGACCCAGTACTTC
-	-	TRBV4-3	TRBJ2-7	CASSQEWGIVEQYF	TGCGCCAGCAGTCAAGAGTGGGGGATAGTGGAACAGTACTTC
-	many	TRBV7-9	TRBJ1-1	CASSLHGPTEAFF	TGTGCCAGCAGCTTACATGGCCCCACTGAAGCTTTCTTT
TRBD1	few	TRBV5-1	TRBJ2-1	CASSLVGQGRDEQFF	TGCGCCAGCAGCTTGGTGGGACAGGGGAGAGATGAGCAGTTCTTC
-	many	TRBV20-1	TRBJ1-2	CSASPRINYGYTF	TGCAGTGCTAGTCCCCGAATTAACTATGGCTACACCTTC
-	few	TRBV5-1	TRBJ2-7	CASSPGSSGRSYEQYF	TGCGCCAGCAGCCCAGGTAGCTCAGGGAGGTCCTACGAGCAGTACTTC
-	-	TRBV12-3/TRBV12-4	TRBJ1-2	CASSSGPSVGGYTF	TGTGCCAGCAGTTCAGGGCCCAGCGTTGGTGGCTACACCTTC
TRBD2	-	TRBV6-2/TRBV6-3	TRBJ2-3	CASSYGGTSISTDTQYF	TGTGCCAGCAGTTATGGGGGGACTAGCATAAGCACAGATACGCAGTATTTT
-	few	TRBV2	TRBJ1-2	CASGLRWVGYTF	TGTGCCAGCGGCCTTCGGTGGGTAGGCTACACCTTC
-	many	TRBV12-3/TRBV12-4	TRBJ2-1	CASSFFRGHWQNEQFF	TGTGCCAGCAGTTTTTTTAGGGGACATTGGCAGAATGAGCAGTTCTTC
-	-	TRBV10-3	TRBJ2-5	CATGGDLLGEETQYF	TGTGCCACGGGCGGGGATTTATTGGGGGAAGAGACCCAGTACTTC
-	-	TRBV27	TRBJ2-6	CASSLFSGANVLTF	TGTGCCAGCAGTTTATTTTCCGGGGCCAACGTCCTGACTTTC
-	few	TRBV19	TRBJ2-7	CASSPQLGATYEQYF	TGTGCCAGTAGTCCCCAGCTCGGGGCCACCTACGAGCAGTACTTC
-	-	TRBV12-3/TRBV12-4	TRBJ1-5	CASSLTPGQPQHF	TGTGCCAGCAGTTTAACCCCAGGTCAGCCCCAGCATTTT
TRBD2	-	TRBV6-2/TRBV6-3	TRBJ2-5	CASSYESPGLAGGEETQYF	TGTGCCAGCAGTTACGAGTCCCCGGGACTAGCGGGAGGGGAGGAGACCCAGTACTTC
TRBD1	many	TRBV29-1	TRBJ2-7	CSVTQGANSYEQYF	TGCAGCGTGACCCAGGGGGCCAACTCCTACGAGCAGTACTTC
-	few	TRBV6-6	TRBJ1-6	CASRGRGDSPLHF	TGTGCCAGCCGGGGGCGGGGCGATTCACCCCTCCACTTT
TRBD1	-	TRBV6-1	TRBJ2-7	CASSTGTGGGRQYF	TGTGCCAGCAGCACCGGGACAGGGGGCGGAAGGCAGTACTTC
-	few	TRBV12-3/TRBV12-4	TRBJ1-5	CASAPRGGGSSNQPQHF	TGTGCCAGCGCCCCACGGGGGGGCGGGAGTAGCAATCAGCCCCAGCATTTT
TRBD1	-	TRBV7-2	TRBJ2-7	CASSYDRDGYEQYF	TGTGCCAGCAGCTACGACAGGGACGGATACGAGCAGTACTTC
TRBD1	few	TRBV20-1	TRBJ2-5	CSATGGRETQYF	TGCAGTGCAACAGGGGGGAGGGAGACCCAGTACTTC
-	many	TRBV5-6	TRBJ2-7	CASSTGPVLEQYF	TGTGCCAGCTCGACAGGACCTGTTCTCGAGCAGTACTTC
-	-	TRBV7-2	TRBJ2-1	CASSLTTVGYNEQFF	TGTGCCAGCAGCTTGACGACAGTGGGCTACAATGAGCAGTTCTTC
-	few	TRBV29-1	TRBJ2-7	CSALVHGIRSPYEQYF	TGCAGCGCCTTAGTACACGGGATTAGGTCCCCCTACGAGCAGTACTTC
TRBD2	-	TRBV20-1	TRBJ2-3	CSAIKLAGAPRGTDTQYF	TGCAGTGCTATAAAACTAGCGGGAGCCCCCCGGGGCACAGATACGCAGTATTTT
-	-	TRBV7-6	TRBJ2-2	CASSLAGAPNTGELFF	TGTGCCAGCAGCTTAGCCGGGGCCCCAAACACCGGGGAGCTGTTTTTT
-	-	TRBV7-2	TRBJ2-7	CASSRSSSAGFYEQYF	TGTGCCAGCAGCCGGTCTTCGTCGGCGGGGTTTTACGAGCAGTACTTC
-	-	TRBV7-2	TRBJ1-5	CASSLVQSNQPQHF	TGTGCCAGCAGCTTAGTACAGTCCAATCAGCCCCAGCATTTT
-	few	TRBV6-5	TRBJ2-3	CASSLGLSGTDTQYF	TGTGCCAGCAGTTTAGGACTCTCCGGCACAGATACGCAGTATTTT
-	few	TRBV4-3	TRBJ2-7	CASSQDRGNYEQYF	TGCGCCAGCAGCCAAGATCGGGGCAACTACGAGCAGTACTTC
-	-	TRBV11-2	TRBJ2-1	CASTKSGHEQFF	TGTGCCAGCACTAAGTCGGGTCATGAGCAGTTCTTC
-	-	TRBV27	TRBJ1-1	CASSYEGRGTEAFF	TGTGCCAGCAGTTATGAAGGGAGGGGGACTGAAGCTTTCTTT
TRBD2	-	TRBV6-5	TRBJ2-5	CAGSYGGGVQETQYF	TGTGCCGGCAGTTACGGCGGGGGGGTCCAAGAGACCCAGTACTTC
-	-	TRBV6-2/TRBV6-3	TRBJ2-5	CASSRAGRGLETQYF	TGTGCCAGCAGTCGGGCCGGGAGGGGGCTAGAGACCCAGTACTTC
TRBD2	few	TRBV7-3	TRBJ2-5	CASSETSGKTQYF	TGTGCCAGCAGCGAAACTAGCGGGAAGACCCAGTACTTC
TRBD2	few	TRBV11-2	TRBJ2-5	CASSPPLTSGRAMGETQYF	TGTGCCAGCAGCCCTCCTCTGACTAGCGGGAGGGCCATGGGAGAGACCCAGTACTTC